The T cell receptor (beta chain) described here comes from a study of blood T cell repertoires in COVID-19. At the level of the study: PBMCs, B-cell-depleted T cells, or T cells were the source of the cDNA or gDNA that made up the material.

In the original processing: Amplifying reference gene primers gave estimates of nucleated cell counts. This table comes from immunoSEQ multiplex PCR, and its TCRdb copy is limited to in-frame clones, with some not included. V, J and clone size were drawn from that table, and D and trimming were deduced from the DNA. This sample yields tens of thousands of clones, of which around 84% are seen a single time; approximately 59% belongs to the top ten. Trimming took off 4 bases at V and 2 bases at J, with 9 bases between the two ends. The CDR3 covers 14 residues. CDR1 and CDR2 (germline): SNHLY, FYNNEI. The sequence was obtained from a man aged 65 to 85 with acute or convalescent COVID-19. The sample comprised peripheral blood. The V and J genes are TRBV2 and TRBJ1-5; maybe TRBD1 (6 bases). CDR3 residues: CASSGDIRNQPQHF. As DNA, the CDR3 is TGTGCCAGCAGTGGGGACATCCGCAATCAGCCCCAGCATTTT. The full variable domain, rest sourced from reference TRBV2 and TRBJ1-5, is EPEVTQTPSHQVTQMGQEVILRCVPISNHLYFYWYRQILGQKVEFLVSFYNNEISEKSEIFDDQFSVERPDGSNFTLKIRSTKLEDSAMYFCASSGDIRNQPQHFGDGTRLSIL.